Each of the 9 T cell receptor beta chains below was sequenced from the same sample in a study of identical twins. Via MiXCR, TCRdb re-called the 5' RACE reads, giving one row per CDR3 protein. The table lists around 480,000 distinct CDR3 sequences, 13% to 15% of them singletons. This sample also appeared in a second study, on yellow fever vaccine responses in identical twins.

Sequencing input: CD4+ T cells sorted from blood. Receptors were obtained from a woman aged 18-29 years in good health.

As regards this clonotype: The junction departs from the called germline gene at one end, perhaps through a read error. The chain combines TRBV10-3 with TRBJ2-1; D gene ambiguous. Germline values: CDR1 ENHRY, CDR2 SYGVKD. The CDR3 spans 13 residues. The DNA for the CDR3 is TGTGCCATCAAGGAAGAACTCTACGATGAGCAGTTCTTC. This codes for CAIKEELYDEQFF.

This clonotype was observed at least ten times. CDR3 DNA sequence: TGTGCCAGCAGTTTTAGCGCGAACACCGGGGAGCTGTTTTTT. It translates to CASSFSANTGELFF. This rearrangement joins TRBV12-3 or TRBV12-4 to TRBJ2-2; D may be TRBD2 (5 bases). CDR3 length: 14 residues. Deletions cut 3 bases from V and 0 bases from J, with 5 bases between.

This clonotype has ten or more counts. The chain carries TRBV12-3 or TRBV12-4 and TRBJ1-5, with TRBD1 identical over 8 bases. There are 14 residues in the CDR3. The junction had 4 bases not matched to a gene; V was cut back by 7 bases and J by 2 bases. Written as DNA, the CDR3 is TGTGCCAGCACACGACAGGGGCGCAATCAGCCCCAGCATTTT. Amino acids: CASTRQGRNQPQHF.

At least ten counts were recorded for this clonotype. The CDR3: CSVRAGVGYEQYF. The CDR3 bases are TGCAGCGTTCGGGCAGGGGTTGGATACGAGCAGTACTTC. This chain uses TRBV29-1 with TRBJ2-7; D is possibly TRBD1 (6 bases). This CDR3 is built from 13 residues. The V gene lost 5 bases and the J gene lost 4 bases, with 15 bases spanning the gap. Germline V gives CDR1 SQVTM, CDR2 ANQGSEA.

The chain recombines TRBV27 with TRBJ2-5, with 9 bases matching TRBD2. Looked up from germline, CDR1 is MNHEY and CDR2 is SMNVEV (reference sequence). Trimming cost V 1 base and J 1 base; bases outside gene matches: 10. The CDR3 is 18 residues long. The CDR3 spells CASSLWGSGGTAQETQYF. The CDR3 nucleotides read TGTGCCAGCAGTTTATGGGGTAGCGGGGGTACCGCCCAAGAGACCCAGTACTTC.

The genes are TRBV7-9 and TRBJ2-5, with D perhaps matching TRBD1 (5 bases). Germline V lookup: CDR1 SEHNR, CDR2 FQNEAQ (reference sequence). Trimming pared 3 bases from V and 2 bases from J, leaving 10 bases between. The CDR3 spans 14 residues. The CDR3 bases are TGTGCCAGCAGCTTCATGACAGAACAAGAGACCCAGTACTTC. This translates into CASSFMTEQETQYF.

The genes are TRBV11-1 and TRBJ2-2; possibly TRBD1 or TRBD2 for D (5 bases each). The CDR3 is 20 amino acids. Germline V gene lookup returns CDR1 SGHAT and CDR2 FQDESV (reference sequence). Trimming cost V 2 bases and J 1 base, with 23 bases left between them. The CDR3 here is CASSLWGIGGSALNTGELFF. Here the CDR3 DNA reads TGTGCCAGCAGCTTATGGGGGATTGGAGGTAGCGCCCTGAACACCGGGGAGCTGTTTTTT. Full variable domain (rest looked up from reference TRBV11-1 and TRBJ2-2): EAEVAQSPRYKITEKSQAVAFWCDPISGHATLYWYRQILGQGPELLVQFQDESVVDDSQLPKDRFSAERLKGVDSTLKIQPAELGDSAMYLCASSLWGIGGSALNTGELFFGEGSRLTVL.

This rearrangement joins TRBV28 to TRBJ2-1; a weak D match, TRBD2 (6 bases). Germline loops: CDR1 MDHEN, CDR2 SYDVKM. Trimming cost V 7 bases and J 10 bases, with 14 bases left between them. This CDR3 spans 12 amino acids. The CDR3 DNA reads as TGTGCCAGCACCCAGTCCGCGGGAGAGCAGTTCTTC. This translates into CASTQSAGEQFF.

The CDR3 DNA follows: TGCAGTGCTAGAGATTCCCCCTTCTACGAGCAGTACTTC. Translation gives CSARDSPFYEQYF. The chain recombines TRBV20-1 with TRBJ2-7, with no clear D. Germline V gives CDR1 DFQATT, CDR2 SNEGSKA (reference sequence). The V end was cut by 0 bases, the J end by 3 bases, with 9 bases between. The CDR3 sequence is 13 residues long.